This T cell receptor beta chain emerged from a study of glioma-infiltrating T cells. Whole-study findings and limits: Above-expected tissue-blood divergence occurred in all gliomas, most in low-grade ones.

By sample fraction, this clonotype is medium-sized. Its antigen remains unidentified. The iRepertoire nested amplicon-rescue multiplex PCR amplified TCR alpha and beta CDR3s from RNA. Input was about 100-450 ng of tissue mRNA or PBMC total RNA. TCRdb reprocessed the multiplex PCR reads via MiXCR and lists one record per CDR3 protein. The sample includes a few thousand distinct CDR3 sequences, 33% of them seen just once. CDR1 and CDR2 from the germline V gene are SEHNR and FQNEAQ (reference sequence). V shed 2 bases, J shed 4 bases, and the junction held 10 bases outside the gene matches. The CDR3 consists of 18 residues.

V is TRBV7-9 and J is TRBJ2-1, with 11 bases lining up with TRBD2. Input material: glioma tissue, nonneoplastic brain tissue, or PBMCs (not recorded which). The sequence derives from a human donor with low-grade glioma or glioblastoma, undergoing nonglioma brain surgery, or in good health (not recorded which). The CDR3, as DNA: TGTGCCAGCAGCTTAAAGGTTAGACTAGCGGGGAAGTACAATGAGCAGTTCTTC. This encodes CASSLKVRLAGKYNEQFF.